In its sample, the clone carrying this T cell receptor (beta chain) was seen once. Its antigen remains unknown. This record belongs to a study of cytomegalovirus exposure and HLA in healthy donors. Study-wide results and caveats: TCR beta sequences numbering around 15,000 were associated with HLA alleles at 0.05 false discovery rate in a later analysis. It was reported that TCR beta sequences correctly inferred the HLA-A and HLA-B alleles for most subjects. Altogether, more than 150 TCR beta chains were recorded as cytomegalovirus-associated.

The PCR was carried out with 60 Vbeta primers and 13 Jbeta primers. Per the original data handling: Unique TCR beta chains totaled about 78 million in a later count, with 8.5 million to 12 million of them shared. The assay was immunoSEQ multiplex PCR, and TCRdb's table has in-frame clones only and misses some. V, J and clone size are taken as reported in that table, and D and trimming were inferred from the DNA itself. The sample shows 150,000 to 200,000 clones, roughly 85% of them seen only once. This CDR3 has 15 amino acids. The J segment lost 3 bases and the V segment lost 7 bases, leaving 10 bases of the junction unmatched. CDR1 and CDR2 from the germline V gene are SGHRS and YFSETQ.

V gene TRBV5-1 combines with J gene TRBJ2-1; 7 bases map to TRBD1. The TCR was taken from a man aged 50-60 years in good health and CMV-seropositive. Material: PBMCs. The CDR3 DNA is TGCGCCAGCGGATTAGACAGGGCCTACTACAATGAGCAGTTCTTC. Amino acid sequence: CASGLDRAYYNEQFF.